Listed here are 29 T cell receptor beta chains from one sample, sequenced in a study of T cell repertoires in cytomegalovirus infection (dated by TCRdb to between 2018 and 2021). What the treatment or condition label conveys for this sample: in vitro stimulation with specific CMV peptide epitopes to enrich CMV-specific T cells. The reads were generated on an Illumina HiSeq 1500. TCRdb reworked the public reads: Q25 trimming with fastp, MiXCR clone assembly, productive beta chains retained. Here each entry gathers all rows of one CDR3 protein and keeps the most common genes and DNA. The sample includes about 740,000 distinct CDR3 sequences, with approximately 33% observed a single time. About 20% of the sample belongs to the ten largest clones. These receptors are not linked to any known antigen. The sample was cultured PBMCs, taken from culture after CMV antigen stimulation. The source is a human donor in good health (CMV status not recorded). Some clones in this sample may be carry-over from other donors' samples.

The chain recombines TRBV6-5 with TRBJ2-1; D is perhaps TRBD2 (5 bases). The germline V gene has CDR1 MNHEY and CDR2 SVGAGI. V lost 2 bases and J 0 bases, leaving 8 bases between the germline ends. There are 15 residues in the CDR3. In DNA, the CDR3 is TGTGCCAGCAGTTACGGAGGTAACTCCTACAATGAGCAGTTCTTC. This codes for CASSYGGNSYNEQFF.

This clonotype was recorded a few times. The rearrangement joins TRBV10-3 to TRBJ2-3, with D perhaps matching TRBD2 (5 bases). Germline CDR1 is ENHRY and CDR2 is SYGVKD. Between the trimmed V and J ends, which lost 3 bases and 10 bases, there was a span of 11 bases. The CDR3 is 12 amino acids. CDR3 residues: CAISDLAGAQYF. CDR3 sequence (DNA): TGTGCCATCAGTGATCTAGCCGGGGCGCAGTATTTT.

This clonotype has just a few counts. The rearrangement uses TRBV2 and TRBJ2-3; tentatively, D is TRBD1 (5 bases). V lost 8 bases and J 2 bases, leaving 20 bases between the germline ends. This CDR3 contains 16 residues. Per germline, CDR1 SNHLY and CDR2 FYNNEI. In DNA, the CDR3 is TGTGCCAGCGCCCCGGTGGACATGGGGCTCACAGATACGCAGTATTTT. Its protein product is CASAPVDMGLTDTQYF.

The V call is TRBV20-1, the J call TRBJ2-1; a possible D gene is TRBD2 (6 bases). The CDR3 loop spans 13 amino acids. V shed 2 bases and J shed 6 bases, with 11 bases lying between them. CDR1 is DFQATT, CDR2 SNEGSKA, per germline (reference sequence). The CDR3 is CSARRGGGNEQFF. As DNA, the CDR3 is TGCAGTGCTAGACGGGGAGGTGGCAATGAGCAGTTCTTC.

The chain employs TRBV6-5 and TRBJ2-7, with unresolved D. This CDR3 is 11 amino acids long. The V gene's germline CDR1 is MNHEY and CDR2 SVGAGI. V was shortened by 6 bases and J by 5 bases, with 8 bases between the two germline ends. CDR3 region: CASSRYNEQYF. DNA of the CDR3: TGTGCCAGCAGCCGATATAACGAGCAGTACTTC.

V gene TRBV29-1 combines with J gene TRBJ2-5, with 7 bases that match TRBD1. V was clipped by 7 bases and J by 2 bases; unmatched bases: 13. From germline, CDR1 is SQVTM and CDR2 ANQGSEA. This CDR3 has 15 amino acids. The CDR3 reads CSARQGQSLQETQYF. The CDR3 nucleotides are TGCAGCGCTAGACAGGGCCAAAGCCTTCAAGAGACCCAGTACTTC.

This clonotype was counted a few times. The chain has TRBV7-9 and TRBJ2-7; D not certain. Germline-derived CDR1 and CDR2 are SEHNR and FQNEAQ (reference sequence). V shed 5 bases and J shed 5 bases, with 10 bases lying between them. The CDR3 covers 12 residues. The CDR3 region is CASSVRWDEQYF. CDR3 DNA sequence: TGTGCCAGCAGCGTTCGGTGGGACGAGCAGTACTTC. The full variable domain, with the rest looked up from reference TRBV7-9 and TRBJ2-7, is DTGVSQNPRHKITKRGQNVTFRCDPISEHNRLYWYRQTLGQGPEFLTYFQNEAQLEKSRLLSDRFSAERPKGSFSTLEIQRTEQGDSAMYLCASSVRWDEQYFGPGTRLTVT.

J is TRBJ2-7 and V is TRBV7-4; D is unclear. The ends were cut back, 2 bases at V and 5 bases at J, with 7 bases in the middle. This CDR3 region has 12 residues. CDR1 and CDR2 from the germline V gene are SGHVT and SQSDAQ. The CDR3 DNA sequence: TGTGCCAGCAGCTTACGGCCCAACGAGCAGTACTTC. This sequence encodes CASSLRPNEQYF.

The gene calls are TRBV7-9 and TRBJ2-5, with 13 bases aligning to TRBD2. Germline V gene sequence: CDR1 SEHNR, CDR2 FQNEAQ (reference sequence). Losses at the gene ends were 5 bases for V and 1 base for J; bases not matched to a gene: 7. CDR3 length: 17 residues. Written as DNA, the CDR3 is TGTGCCAGCAGCCCAGGGACTAGCGGGGCGGCCCAAGAGACCCAGTACTTC. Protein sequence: CASSPGTSGAAQETQYF.

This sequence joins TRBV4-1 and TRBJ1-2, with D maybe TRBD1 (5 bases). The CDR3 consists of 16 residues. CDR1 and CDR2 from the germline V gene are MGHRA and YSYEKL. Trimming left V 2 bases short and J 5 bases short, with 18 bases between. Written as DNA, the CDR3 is TGCGCCAGCAGCCAACCCCGGGACGGAGGACGGTATGGCTACACCTTC. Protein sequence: CASSQPRDGGRYGYTF.

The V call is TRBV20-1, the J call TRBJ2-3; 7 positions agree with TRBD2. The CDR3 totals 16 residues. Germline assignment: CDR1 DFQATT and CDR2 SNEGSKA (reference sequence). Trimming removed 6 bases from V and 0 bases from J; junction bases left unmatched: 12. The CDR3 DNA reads TGCAGTGCCGACCTTGCTAGCGGACCTAGCACAGATACGCAGTATTTT. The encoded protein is CSADLASGPSTDTQYF.

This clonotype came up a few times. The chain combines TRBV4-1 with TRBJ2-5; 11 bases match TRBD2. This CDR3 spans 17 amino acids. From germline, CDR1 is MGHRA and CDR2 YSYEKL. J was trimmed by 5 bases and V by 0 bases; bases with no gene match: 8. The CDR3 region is CASSQEFRLAGIETQYF. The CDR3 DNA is TGCGCCAGCAGCCAAGAGTTTAGACTAGCGGGAATTGAGACCCAGTACTTC.

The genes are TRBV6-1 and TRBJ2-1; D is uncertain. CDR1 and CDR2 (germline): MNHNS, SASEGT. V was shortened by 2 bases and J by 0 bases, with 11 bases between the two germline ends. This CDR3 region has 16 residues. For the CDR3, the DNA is TGTGCCAGCAGTGAATGGGCCGGCGACTCCTACAATGAGCAGTTCTTC. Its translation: CASSEWAGDSYNEQFF.

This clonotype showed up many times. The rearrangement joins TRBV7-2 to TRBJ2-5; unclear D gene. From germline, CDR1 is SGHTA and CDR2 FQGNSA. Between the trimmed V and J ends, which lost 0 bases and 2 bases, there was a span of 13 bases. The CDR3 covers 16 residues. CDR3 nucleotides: TGTGCCAGCAGCTTAGCGCTATCTGCGGCACAAGAGACCCAGTACTTC. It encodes CASSLALSAAQETQYF.

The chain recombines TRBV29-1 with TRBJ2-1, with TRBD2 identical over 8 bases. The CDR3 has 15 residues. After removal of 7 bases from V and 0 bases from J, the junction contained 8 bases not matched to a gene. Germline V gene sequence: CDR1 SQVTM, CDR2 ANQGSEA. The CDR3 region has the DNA TGCAGCGGATTGAGGACTAGCAGCTCCTACAATGAGCAGTTCTTC. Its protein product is CSGLRTSSSYNEQFF.

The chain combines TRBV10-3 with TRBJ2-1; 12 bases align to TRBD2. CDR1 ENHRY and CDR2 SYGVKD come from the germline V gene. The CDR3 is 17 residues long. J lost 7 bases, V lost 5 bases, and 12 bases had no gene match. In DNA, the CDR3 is TGTGCCATCAGTCACGGACTAGCGGGAAACAGGGGAAATGAGCAGTTCTTC. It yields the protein CAISHGLAGNRGNEQFF.

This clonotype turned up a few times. The CDR3 DNA reads TGTGCCAGCAGCCGAGTGCTGAAGTCCGCCGGGTACTTC. Translation: CASSRVLKSAGYF. V usage is TRBV6-6 and J usage is TRBJ2-5; D not resolved. Germline CDR1 is MNHNY and CDR2 is SVGAGI (reference sequence). Trimming removed 6 bases at V and 13 bases at J, with 21 bases between. The length of the CDR3 is 13 residues.

CDR3 amino acids: CASGLAPTGFYGYTF. CDR3 nucleotides: TGTGCTAGTGGTTTGGCCCCTACAGGGTTCTATGGCTACACCTTC. The gene calls are TRBV12-5 and TRBJ1-2, with TRBD1 as a possible D gene (6 bases). Trimming took 1 base from V and 4 from J, leaving 13 bases between them. Germline-derived CDR1 and CDR2 are LGHNT and FRNRAP. CDR3 size: 15 residues. The full variable domain, completed using reference TRBV12-5 and TRBJ1-2, is DARVTQTPRHKVTEMGQEVTMRCQPILGHNTVFWYRQTMMQGLELLAYFRNRAPLDDSGMPKDRFSAEMPDATLATLKIQPSEPRDSAVYFCASGLAPTGFYGYTFGSGTRLTVV.

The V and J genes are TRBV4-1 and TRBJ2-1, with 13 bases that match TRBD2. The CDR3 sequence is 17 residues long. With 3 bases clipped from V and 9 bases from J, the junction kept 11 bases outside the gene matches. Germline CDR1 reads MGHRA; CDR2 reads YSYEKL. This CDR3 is CASSQPTSGGVYSEQFF. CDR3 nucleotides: TGCGCCAGCAGCCAGCCAACTAGCGGGGGGGTTTACTCTGAGCAGTTCTTC.

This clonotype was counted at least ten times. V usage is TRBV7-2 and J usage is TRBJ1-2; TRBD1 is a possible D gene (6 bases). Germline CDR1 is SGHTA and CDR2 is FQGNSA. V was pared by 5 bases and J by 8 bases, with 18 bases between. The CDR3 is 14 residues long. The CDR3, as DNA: TGTGCCAGCAGCACACCTAGTGTAGACAGGGGCTACACCTTC. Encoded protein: CASSTPSVDRGYTF.

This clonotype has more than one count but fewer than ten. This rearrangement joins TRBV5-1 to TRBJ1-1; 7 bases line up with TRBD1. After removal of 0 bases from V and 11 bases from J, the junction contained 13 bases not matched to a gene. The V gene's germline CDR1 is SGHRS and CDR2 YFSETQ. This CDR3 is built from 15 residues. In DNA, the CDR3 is TGCGCCAGCAGCTTGGGGGGGAGAGAGACAGGGAAGGCTTTCTTT. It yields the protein CASSLGGRETGKAFF.

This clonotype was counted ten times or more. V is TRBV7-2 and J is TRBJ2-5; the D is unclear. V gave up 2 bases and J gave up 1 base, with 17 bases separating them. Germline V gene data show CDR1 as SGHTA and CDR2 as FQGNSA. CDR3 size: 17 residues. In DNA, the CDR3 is TGTGCCAGCAGCTTATCACTGCTGGTGGGGTCCCAAGAGACCCAGTACTTC. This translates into CASSLSLLVGSQETQYF.

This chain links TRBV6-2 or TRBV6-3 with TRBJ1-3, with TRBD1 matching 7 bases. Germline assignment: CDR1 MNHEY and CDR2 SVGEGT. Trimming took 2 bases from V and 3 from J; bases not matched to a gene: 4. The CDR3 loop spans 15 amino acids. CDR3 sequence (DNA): TGTGCCAGCAGTTACCGACAGGGCCGTGGAAACACCATATATTTT. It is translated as CASSYRQGRGNTIYF.

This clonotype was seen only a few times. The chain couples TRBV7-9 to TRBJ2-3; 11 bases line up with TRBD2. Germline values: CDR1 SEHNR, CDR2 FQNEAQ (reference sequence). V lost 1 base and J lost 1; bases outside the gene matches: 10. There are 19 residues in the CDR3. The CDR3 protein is CASSLVATLAGARTDTQYF. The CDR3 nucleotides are TGTGCCAGCAGCTTAGTAGCCACACTAGCGGGGGCCCGCACAGATACGCAGTATTTT.

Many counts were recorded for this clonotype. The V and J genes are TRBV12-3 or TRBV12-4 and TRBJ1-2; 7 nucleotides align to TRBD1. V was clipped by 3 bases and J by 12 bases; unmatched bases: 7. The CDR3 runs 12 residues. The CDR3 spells CASSLGQRVDTF. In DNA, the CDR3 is TGTGCCAGCAGTTTGGGACAGAGAGTAGACACCTTC.

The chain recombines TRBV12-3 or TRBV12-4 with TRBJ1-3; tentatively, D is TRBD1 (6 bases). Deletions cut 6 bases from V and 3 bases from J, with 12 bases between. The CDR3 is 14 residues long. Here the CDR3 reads CASSRTDDGNTIYF. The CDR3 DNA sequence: TGTGCCAGCAGCCGGACAGACGATGGAAACACCATATATTTT.

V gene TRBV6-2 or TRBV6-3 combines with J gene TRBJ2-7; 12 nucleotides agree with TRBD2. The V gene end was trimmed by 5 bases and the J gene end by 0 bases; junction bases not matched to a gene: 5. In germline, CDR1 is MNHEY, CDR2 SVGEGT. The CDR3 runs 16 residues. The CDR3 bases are TGTGCCAGCAGTGACTGGACTAGCGGGATCTCCTACGAGCAGTACTTC. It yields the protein CASSDWTSGISYEQYF.

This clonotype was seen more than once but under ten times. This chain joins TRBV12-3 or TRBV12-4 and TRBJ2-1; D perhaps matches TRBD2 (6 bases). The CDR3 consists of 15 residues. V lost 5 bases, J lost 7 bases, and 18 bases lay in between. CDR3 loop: CASSPQAGSWNEQFF. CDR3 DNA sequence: TGTGCCAGCAGTCCGCAGGCGGGAAGTTGGAATGAGCAGTTCTTC.

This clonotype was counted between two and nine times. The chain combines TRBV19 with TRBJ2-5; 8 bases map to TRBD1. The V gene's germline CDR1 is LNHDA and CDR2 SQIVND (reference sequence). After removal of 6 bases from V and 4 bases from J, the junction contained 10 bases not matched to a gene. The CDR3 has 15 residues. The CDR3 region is CASSDRGGRIETQYF. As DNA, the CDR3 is TGTGCCAGTAGCGACAGGGGAGGCCGGATAGAGACCCAGTACTTC.